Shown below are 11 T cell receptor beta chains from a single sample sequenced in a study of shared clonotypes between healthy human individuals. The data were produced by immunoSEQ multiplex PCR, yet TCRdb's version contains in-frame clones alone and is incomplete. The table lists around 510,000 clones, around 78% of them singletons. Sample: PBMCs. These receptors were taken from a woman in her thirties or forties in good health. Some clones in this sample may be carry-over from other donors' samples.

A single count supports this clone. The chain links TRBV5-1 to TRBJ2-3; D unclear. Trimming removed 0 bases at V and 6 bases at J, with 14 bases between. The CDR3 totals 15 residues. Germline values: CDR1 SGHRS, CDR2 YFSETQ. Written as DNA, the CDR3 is TGCGCCAGCAGCTTGGAATCAAGTCTGAGGGATACGCAGTATTTT. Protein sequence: CASSLESSLRDTQYF.

The CDR3 DNA sequence: TGTGCCAGCTCACCGCCGTCGGGACAGGGCTACGAGCAGTACTTC. It codes for CASSPPSGQGYEQYF. The chain carries TRBV18 and TRBJ2-7; 9 nucleotides align to TRBD1. V was pared by 3 bases and J by 3 bases, with 6 bases of the junction left unmatched. The CDR3 contains 15 residues. Germline CDR1 reads KGHSH; CDR2 reads LQKENI.

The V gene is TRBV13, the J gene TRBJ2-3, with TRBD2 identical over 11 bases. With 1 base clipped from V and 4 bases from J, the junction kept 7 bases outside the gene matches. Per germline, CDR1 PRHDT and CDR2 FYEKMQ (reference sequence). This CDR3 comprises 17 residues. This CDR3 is CASSLDPTSGKSDTQYF. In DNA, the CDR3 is TGTGCCAGCAGCTTAGACCCGACTAGCGGGAAATCAGATACGCAGTATTTT.

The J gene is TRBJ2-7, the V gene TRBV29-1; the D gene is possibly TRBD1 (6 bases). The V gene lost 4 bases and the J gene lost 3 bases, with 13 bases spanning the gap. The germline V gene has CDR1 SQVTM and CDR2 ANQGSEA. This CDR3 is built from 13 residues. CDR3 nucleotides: TGCAGCGTTGGAGGGACAAGTAACTACGAGCAGTACTTC. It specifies CSVGGTSNYEQYF.

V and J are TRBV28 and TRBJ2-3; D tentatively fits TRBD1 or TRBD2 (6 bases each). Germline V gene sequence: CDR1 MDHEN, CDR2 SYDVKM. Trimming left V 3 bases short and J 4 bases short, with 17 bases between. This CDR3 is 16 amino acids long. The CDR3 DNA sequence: TGTGCCAGCAGTTTTATCGGGGGCGCGGTCCCAGATACGCAGTATTTT. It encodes CASSFIGGAVPDTQYF.

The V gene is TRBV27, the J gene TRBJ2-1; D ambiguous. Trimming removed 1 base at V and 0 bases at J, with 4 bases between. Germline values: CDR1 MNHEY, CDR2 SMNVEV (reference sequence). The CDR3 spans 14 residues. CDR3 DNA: TGTGCCAGCAGTTTATACGGCTCCTACAATGAGCAGTTCTTC. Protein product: CASSLYGSYNEQFF.

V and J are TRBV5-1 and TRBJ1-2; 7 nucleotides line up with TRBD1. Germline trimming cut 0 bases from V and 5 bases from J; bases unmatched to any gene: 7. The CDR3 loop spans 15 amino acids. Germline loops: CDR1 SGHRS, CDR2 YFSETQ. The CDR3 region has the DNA TGCGCCAGCAGCTTGGGACCCGGGACAGCATATGGCTACACCTTC. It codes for CASSLGPGTAYGYTF.

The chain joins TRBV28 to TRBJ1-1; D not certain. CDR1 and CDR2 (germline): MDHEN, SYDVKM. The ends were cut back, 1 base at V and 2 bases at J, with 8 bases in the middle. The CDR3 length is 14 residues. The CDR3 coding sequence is TGTGCCAGCAGTTTATTCTCCCTTAACACTGAAGCTTTCTTT. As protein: CASSLFSLNTEAFF.

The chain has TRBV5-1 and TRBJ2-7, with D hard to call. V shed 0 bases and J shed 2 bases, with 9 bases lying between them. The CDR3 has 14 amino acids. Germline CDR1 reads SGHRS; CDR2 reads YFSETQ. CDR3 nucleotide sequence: TGCGCCAGCAGCTTGGTTGCCCCAGCCTACGAGCAGTACTTC. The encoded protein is CASSLVAPAYEQYF.

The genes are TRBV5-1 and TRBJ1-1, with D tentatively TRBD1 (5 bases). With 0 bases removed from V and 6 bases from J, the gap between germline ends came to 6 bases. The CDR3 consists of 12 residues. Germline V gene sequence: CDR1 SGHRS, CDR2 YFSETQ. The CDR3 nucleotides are TGCGCCAGCAGCTTGGAGGGGTCTGAAGCTTTCTTT. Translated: CASSLEGSEAFF.

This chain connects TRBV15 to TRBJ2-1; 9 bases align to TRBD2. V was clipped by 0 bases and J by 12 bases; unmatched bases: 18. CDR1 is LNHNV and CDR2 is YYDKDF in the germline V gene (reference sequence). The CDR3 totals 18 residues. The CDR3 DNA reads TGTGCCACCAGCAGAGATCCGCGCTGGGGGCGGGAGGGCCCTCGGCAGTTCTTC. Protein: CATSRDPRWGREGPRQFF.